This T cell receptor (beta chain) stems from a study of graft-versus-host responses after intestinal transplantation (dated by TCRdb to the early 2020s). The study in broad terms: The transplants that recipients got were multivisceral, liver-intestinal, or isolated intestinal. Anti-thymocyte globulin induction was given to all recipients, followed by maintenance tacrolimus and steroids for 2 to 4 years. After intestinal transplantation, graft-versus-host and host-versus-graft alloreactive T cell clones in the graft, circulation and bone marrow were tracked using bulk TCR-beta CDR3 sequencing. To identify alloreactive clones, pre-transplant mixed lymphocyte reaction products were sequenced and then compared with unstimulated pre-transplant donor and recipient T cells. The cohort enrolled 24 intestinal transplant recipients, one of whom was a retransplant, and 3 patients without pretransplant specimens were excluded. A peak of at least 4% donor T cells among recipient peripheral blood mononuclear cells was the definition used for donor T cell macrochimerism. Instead of going to the commercial service, samples from a few later patients were sequenced in-house on an Illumina MiSeq and processed with MiXCR.

Blood samples were collected up to 4 times in the first month after transplant and then at least monthly when available. Comments on this clone: The antigen it binds to is not known. No much larger clone is present one base from it, and per-base qualities are unavailable.

Per the germline V gene, SGHRS is the CDR1 and YFSETQ is the CDR2. The V and J ends are trimmed by 4 bases and 7 bases, leaving 20 bases between them. The cysteine opens and the phenylalanine closes a CDR3 of 15 amino acids. CDR3 DNA is the only sequence kept; it has 45 bases, read in frame from the first base. Library preparation used the immunoSEQ multiplex PCR assay. For most patients, genomic DNA was subjected to high-throughput TCR-beta CDR3 sequencing by Adaptive Biotechnologies. The study's own analysis went as follows. TCR sequencing data for around 20 patients were retrieved from Adaptive's ImmunoSEQ software; three other patients were processed with MiXCR and VDJtools. CDR3 nucleotide sequences shared between donor and recipient were removed because the origin of such sequences could not be assigned. To count as alloreactive, a clone needed at least 2-fold expansion over unstimulated cells and a minimum CFSE-low frequency of 0.002% (template counts) or 0.001% (read counts). A clone was considered mappable if detected in the sequenced pre-transplant spleen, lymph node, or MLR CFSE-low populations of the donor or recipient. The cumulative frequency of alloreactive clones was calculated as a percentage of all sequences, weighted by copy number. TCRdb retrieved this table from immuneACCESS and kept in-frame rearrangements only. Not all clones are present; in checked studies, unresolved V genes account for under half, and no reason is known for the remainder. That table supplies the V and J calls and clone size; D and trimming were determined from the DNA. The sample table lists approximately 89,000 clones, 80% to 95% of them with a count of one. The top ten constitute 15% to 20% of the sample.

Study-wide conclusions, independent of this receptor: Patients with donor T cell macrochimerism had high GvH to HvG T cell clonal ratios in their allografts. Early after transplant, peak levels of circulating GvH clones were found to be associated with declines in HvG clones. GvH clones were detected in recipient bone marrow, and some appeared earlier in ileal mucosa or blood, consistent with an intestinal mucosal origin. The relatively low number and heterogeneity of intestinal transplant patients limited the conclusions.

The sequencing used PBMCs, collected 450 to 460 days after intestinal transplant. The rearranged segments are TRBV5-1 and TRBJ1-1; matching of 5 bases hints at TRBD1 as the D gene. This clonotype was sampled from a human patient who received an intestinal transplant, so some T cells may come from the graft donor. Here is the DNA: TGCGCCAGCAGCCCCCGGGGCCGTGAATTGGATGAAGCTTTCTTT. This encodes CASSPRGRELDEAFF.